The source of this TCR beta chain is a study of cytomegalovirus exposure and HLA in healthy donors. CDR1 and CDR2 (germline): SGDLS, YYNGEE. The length of the CDR3 is 15 residues. V was shortened by 4 bases and J by 7 bases, with 19 bases between the two germline ends. PCR was performed using 60 Vbeta and 13 Jbeta primers. This table comes from immunoSEQ multiplex PCR, and its TCRdb copy is limited to in-frame clones, with some not included. The sample yields around 100,000 clones, approximately 80% seen once. Material: PBMCs. This TCR came from a woman under 30 in good health and CMV-seropositive. The V gene is TRBV9, the J gene TRBJ2-3; no reliable D call. CDR3 residues: CASSPTAAVSNTQYF. The CDR3 coding sequence is TGTGCCAGCAGCCCCACCGCGGCCGTCAGTAATACGCAGTATTTT.